One and the same sample provided the 24 T cell receptor beta chains below, sequenced in a study of T cell responses to AZD1222 COVID-19 vaccine. Assay: immunoSEQ multiplex PCR; the TCRdb copy retains only in-frame clones and omits some. The table records 120,000 or so clones, 86% of them present only once. This sample comprised peripheral blood, obtained 28 days after the second AZD1222 dose. The receptors come from an adult who received the AZD1222 COVID-19 vaccine.

The chain links TRBV5-8 to TRBJ1-1; the match to TRBD1 covers 7 bases. Germline V gives CDR1 SGHTS, CDR2 YDEGEE. This CDR3 region has 16 residues. V was clipped by 4 bases and J by 2 bases; unmatched bases: 11. The CDR3 bases are TGTGCCAGCAGCCGAATGACAGGGAGGGGAAACACTGAAGCTTTCTTT. Its translation is CASSRMTGRGNTEAFF.

This chain connects TRBV2 to TRBJ1-2, with D unresolved. The CDR3 covers 13 residues. V was pared by 6 bases and J by 6 bases, with 14 bases between. CDR1 SNHLY and CDR2 FYNNEI come from the germline V gene. CDR3 residues: CASSPDIGHGYTF. CDR3 DNA sequence: TGTGCCAGCAGCCCAGACATCGGTCATGGCTACACCTTC.

The rearrangement uses TRBV29-1 and TRBJ1-2; 8 bases are a match to TRBD1. From germline, CDR1 is SQVTM and CDR2 ANQGSEA. The CDR3 length is 12 residues. V shed 7 bases, J shed 5 bases, and the junction held 6 bases outside the gene matches. CDR3 nucleotide sequence: TGCAGCGCGACAGGGGAAGGGTATGGCTACACCTTC. It encodes CSATGEGYGYTF.

The chain employs TRBV9 and TRBJ1-3; perhaps TRBD1 as D (5 bases). The CDR3 is 15 amino acids. The germline CDR1 and CDR2 sequences are SGDLS and YYNGEE. V was clipped by 2 bases and J by 2 bases, with 11 bases between them. Here the CDR3 reads CASSVAGLTGNTIYF. CDR3 coding DNA: TGTGCCAGCAGCGTGGCAGGGTTAACTGGAAACACCATATATTTT.

The chain has TRBV6-5 and TRBJ2-7; D gene unclear. The CDR3 has 12 amino acids. V lost 6 bases and J 1 base, leaving 7 bases between the germline ends. In germline, CDR1 is MNHEY, CDR2 SVGAGI. Here the CDR3 DNA reads TGTGCCAGCAGGGTAGGGTCCTACGAGCAGTACTTC. Its translation: CASRVGSYEQYF.

The genes are TRBV6-1 and TRBJ1-1, with TRBD1 identical over 7 bases. The germline CDR1 and CDR2 sequences are MNHNS and SASEGT. Losses at the gene ends were 2 bases for V and 5 bases for J; bases not matched to a gene: 8. The CDR3 loop spans 15 amino acids. The CDR3 DNA is TGTGCCAGCAGTGAACGGGGAGGGGGCGAAACTGAAGCTTTCTTT. Translation: CASSERGGGETEAFF.

The rearrangement joins TRBV19 to TRBJ1-1, with D uncertain. The CDR3 length is 16 residues. Germline CDR1 and CDR2: LNHDA and SQIVND (reference sequence). V was pared by 6 bases and J by 0 bases, with 17 bases between. In DNA form, the CDR3 reads TGTGCCAGTAGGCAAGGGAAGCGTATGCTGAACACTGAAGCTTTCTTT. Protein: CASRQGKRMLNTEAFF. Full variable domain (remainder filled in from reference TRBV19 and TRBJ1-1): DGGITQSPKYLFRKEGQNVTLSCEQNLNHDAMYWYRQDPGQGLRLIYYSQIVNDFQKGDIAEGYSVSREKKESFPLTVTSAQKNPTAFYLCASRQGKRMLNTEAFFGQGTRLTVV.

This clone was picked up a small number of times. This chain links TRBV29-1 with TRBJ2-1; the D is unclear. The CDR3 length is 12 residues. Germline V gene lookup returns CDR1 SQVTM and CDR2 ANQGSEA. The ends were cut back, 6 bases at V and 4 bases at J, with 10 bases in the middle. CDR3 in amino acids: CSVLAAYNEQFF. CDR3 nucleotide sequence: TGCAGCGTGCTGGCAGCATACAATGAGCAGTTCTTC.

This rearrangement joins TRBV5-6 to TRBJ2-7; D is unclear. V was shortened by 0 bases and J by 7 bases, with 11 bases between the two germline ends. The germline gives CDR1 SGHDT, CDR2 YYEEEE. There are 13 residues in the CDR3. The CDR3 DNA reads as TGTGCCAGCAGCTTGGCGTCGGCCGGGGAGCAGTACTTC. This sequence encodes CASSLASAGEQYF.

This clone was counted a few times. The V call is TRBV15, the J call TRBJ1-2; unclear D gene. Germline CDR1 and CDR2: LNHNV and YYDKDF (reference sequence). This CDR3 has 13 amino acids. Trimming stripped 1 base from V and 7 bases from J, with 10 bases between. The CDR3 region is CATSRARFGGYTF. CDR3 DNA sequence: TGTGCCACCAGCAGAGCCCGATTTGGTGGCTACACCTTC.

This clone has only a few counts. The chain links TRBV6-5 to TRBJ1-1, with D tentatively TRBD1 (5 bases). The V end was cut by 7 bases, the J end by 4 bases, with 16 bases between. The length of the CDR3 is 14 residues. Looked up from germline, CDR1 is MNHEY and CDR2 is SVGAGI. The CDR3 spells CASKLRALITEAFF. The CDR3 bases are TGTGCCAGCAAACTCAGGGCCCTTATCACTGAAGCTTTCTTT.

The V call is TRBV18, the J call TRBJ2-3; D is unclear. This CDR3 spans 14 amino acids. V was cut by 6 bases and J by 0 bases, with 10 bases left in between. The germline gives CDR1 KGHSH, CDR2 LQKENI. The CDR3 region is CASSSVRSTDTQYF. The CDR3 nucleotides read TGTGCCAGCTCGAGTGTCAGAAGCACAGATACGCAGTATTTT.

This rearrangement joins TRBV7-9 to TRBJ1-1; D is perhaps TRBD1 (5 bases). V was pared by 10 bases and J by 1 base, with 13 bases between. The CDR3 has 13 residues. Germline CDR1 is SEHNR and CDR2 is FQNEAQ (reference sequence). CDR3 bases: TGTGCCACCCGCCTAGGGACGAACACTGAAGCTTTCTTT. It codes for CATRLGTNTEAFF.

The CDR3 spells CSASPQGGQETQYF. CDR3 sequence (DNA): TGCAGTGCTAGTCCTCAGGGGGGCCAAGAGACCCAGTACTTC. The chain recombines TRBV20-1 with TRBJ2-5; possibly TRBD1 for D (7 bases). V lost 3 bases and J 1 base, leaving 12 bases between the germline ends. The CDR3 has 14 residues. CDR1 is DFQATT, CDR2 SNEGSKA, per germline (reference sequence).

This clone was detected once. V usage is TRBV2 and J usage is TRBJ2-7; 13 positions match TRBD2. The J segment lost 4 bases and the V segment lost 5 bases, leaving 5 bases of the junction unmatched. This CDR3 is built from 15 residues. Per the germline V gene, CDR1 is SNHLY and CDR2 is FYNNEI. CDR3: CASSQTSGRQYEQYF. As DNA, the CDR3 is TGTGCCAGCAGTCAGACTAGCGGGAGGCAATACGAGCAGTACTTC.

The chain employs TRBV5-8 and TRBJ2-1; D is ambiguous. The CDR3 has 13 residues. CDR1 is SGHTS, CDR2 YDEGEE, per germline. V gave up 1 base and J gave up 7 bases, with 9 bases separating them. The CDR3 DNA is TGTGCCAGCAGCTTGTATAGATCTAATGAGCAGTTCTTC. Translation: CASSLYRSNEQFF.

The table lists this clone with a count of one. V is TRBV5-1 and J is TRBJ1-3, with D perhaps matching TRBD1 (6 bases). This CDR3 has 14 amino acids. CDR1 SGHRS and CDR2 YFSETQ come from the germline V gene. Trimming left V 0 bases short and J 7 bases short, with 11 bases between. The CDR3 reads CASSLGAGVNTIYF. The CDR3 region has the DNA TGCGCCAGCAGCTTGGGGGCAGGGGTGAACACCATATATTTT.

V usage is TRBV6-1 and J usage is TRBJ2-2; 10 bases fit TRBD2. Germline V gene sequence: CDR1 MNHNS, CDR2 SASEGT. The V segment lost 1 base and the J segment 3 bases; nucleotides outside the gene matches: 2. CDR3 size: 16 residues. The CDR3 spells CASSEGLAGDTGELFF. DNA for the CDR3: TGTGCCAGCAGTGAAGGGCTAGCGGGAGACACCGGGGAGCTGTTTTTT.

This clone was observed once. The chain links TRBV4-1 to TRBJ1-4, with D perhaps matching TRBD1 (5 bases). The CDR3 is 16 amino acids. V was trimmed by 0 bases and J by 0 bases, leaving 8 bases between them. Germline lookup yields CDR1 MGHRA and CDR2 YSYEKL. CDR3 protein: CASSQDLGATNEKLFF. CDR3 DNA sequence: TGCGCCAGCAGCCAAGATCTGGGGGCAACTAATGAAAAACTGTTTTTT.

The chain uses TRBV4-3 and TRBJ1-1, with TRBD1 as a possible D gene (5 bases). The CDR3 has 13 amino acids. The germline V and J ends were trimmed by 1 base and 7 bases, with 10 bases remaining between them. Germline CDR1 LGHNA, CDR2 YSLEER. CDR3 residues: CASSQGQGYEAFF. CDR3 in DNA: TGCGCCAGCAGCCAAGGTCAGGGTTATGAAGCTTTCTTT.

This clone appeared a few times. This sequence joins TRBV7-8 and TRBJ2-1; D gene ambiguous. This CDR3 is built from 16 residues. Trimming took 5 bases from V and 6 from J, leaving 20 bases between them. Germline V gene data show CDR1 as SGHVS and CDR2 as FQNEAQ. The CDR3 coding sequence is TGTGCCAGCAGCACAACCCGGGCCTCTTTAGGCAATGAGCAGTTCTTC. It encodes CASSTTRASLGNEQFF.

This clone was counted once. The rearrangement joins TRBV28 to TRBJ1-3; D not certain. CDR1 and CDR2 from the germline V gene are MDHEN and SYDVKM. The CDR3 consists of 15 residues. The V gene lost 6 bases and the J gene lost 0 bases, with 12 bases spanning the gap. The CDR3 here is CASSFRRSSGNTIYF. CDR3 DNA sequence: TGTGCCAGCAGCTTCCGGCGTAGCTCTGGAAACACCATATATTTT.

This sequence joins TRBV19 and TRBJ2-2, with 10 bases aligning to TRBD2. The CDR3 covers 16 residues. The V and J ends lost 7 bases and 3 bases, in that order; junction bases with no gene match: 8. Per the germline V gene, CDR1 is LNHDA and CDR2 is SQIVND (reference sequence). The CDR3 DNA follows: TGTGCCAGTAACCCTAGCGGGAGCTCGTACACCGGGGAGCTGTTTTTT. It codes for CASNPSGSSYTGELFF.

This clone was detected a few times. This chain links TRBV3-1 (or the pseudogene TRBV3-2) with TRBJ1-2; D is unclear. The germline gives CDR1 LGHDT, CDR2 YNNKEL (reference sequence). The CDR3 consists of 13 residues. The V end lost 0 bases, the J end lost 5 bases, and 7 bases lay between the germline ends. The CDR3: CASSQDGQYGYTF. Written as DNA, the CDR3 is TGTGCCAGCAGCCAAGATGGGCAATATGGCTACACCTTC.